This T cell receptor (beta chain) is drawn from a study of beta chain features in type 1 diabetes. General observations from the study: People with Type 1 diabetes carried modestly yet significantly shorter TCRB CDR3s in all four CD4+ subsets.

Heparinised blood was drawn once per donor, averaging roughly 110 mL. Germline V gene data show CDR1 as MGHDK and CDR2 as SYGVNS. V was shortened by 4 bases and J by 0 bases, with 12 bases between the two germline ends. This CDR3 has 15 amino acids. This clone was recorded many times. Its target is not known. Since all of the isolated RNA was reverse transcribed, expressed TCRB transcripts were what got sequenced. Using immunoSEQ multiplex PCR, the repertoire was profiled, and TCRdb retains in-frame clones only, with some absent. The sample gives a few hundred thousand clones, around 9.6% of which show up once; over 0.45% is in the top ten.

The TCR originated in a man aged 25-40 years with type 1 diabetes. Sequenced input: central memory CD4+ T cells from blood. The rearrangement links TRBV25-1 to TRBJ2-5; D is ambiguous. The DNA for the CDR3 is TGTGCCAGCAGTGCCGCGACCGCTAACCAAGAGACCCAGTACTTC. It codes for CASSAATANQETQYF.